The text below deals with one T cell receptor beta chain. What it binds is not known. This record comes from a study of cytomegalovirus exposure and HLA in healthy donors. The study, taken as a whole, reports: High specificity and sensitivity for cytomegalovirus status were reported for the classifier. First-cohort TCR clusters were later found to tend to co-occur in the 120 or so validation repertoires. In vitro testing confirmed a few CMV-associated chains as specific for CMV antigens.

Sequenced by immunoSEQ multiplex PCR; TCRdb stores in-frame clones only, minus some. The sample holds 100,000 to 150,000 clones, 94% seen once. Germline values: CDR1 LGHNT, CDR2 FRNRAP. With V trimmed by 5 bases and J by 10 bases, 8 bases remained unmatched. This CDR3 spans 13 amino acids. The sequenced material came from PBMCs. This sequence originates from a woman aged 18-29 years in good health and CMV-seronegative. The rearrangement joins TRBV12-5 to TRBJ1-5; 7 nucleotides match TRBD1. For the CDR3, the DNA is TGTGCTAGTGGTACCTACCGACAGGGACCCCAGCATTTT. Amino acid sequence: CASGTYRQGPQHF.